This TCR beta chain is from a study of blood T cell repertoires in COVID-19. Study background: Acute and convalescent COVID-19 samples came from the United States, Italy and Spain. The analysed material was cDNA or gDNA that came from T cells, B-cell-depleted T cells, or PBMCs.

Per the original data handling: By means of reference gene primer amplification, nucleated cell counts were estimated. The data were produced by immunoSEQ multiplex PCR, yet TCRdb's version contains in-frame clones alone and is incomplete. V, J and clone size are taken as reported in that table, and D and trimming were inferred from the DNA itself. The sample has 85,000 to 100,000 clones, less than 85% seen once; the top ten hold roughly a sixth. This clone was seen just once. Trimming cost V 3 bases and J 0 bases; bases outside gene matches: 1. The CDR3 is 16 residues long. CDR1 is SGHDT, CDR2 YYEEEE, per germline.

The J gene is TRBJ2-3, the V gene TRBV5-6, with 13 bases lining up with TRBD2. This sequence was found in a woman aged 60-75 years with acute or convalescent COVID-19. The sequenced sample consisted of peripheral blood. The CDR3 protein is CASSWGLAGSTDTQYF. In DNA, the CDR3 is TGTGCCAGCAGCTGGGGACTAGCGGGGAGCACAGATACGCAGTATTTT. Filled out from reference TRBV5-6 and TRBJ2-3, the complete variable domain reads DAGVTQSPTHLIKTRGQQVTLRCSPKSGHDTVSWYQQALGQGPQFIFQYYEEEERQRGNFPDRFSGHQFPNYSSELNVNALLLGDSALYLCASSWGLAGSTDTQYFGPGTRLTVL.